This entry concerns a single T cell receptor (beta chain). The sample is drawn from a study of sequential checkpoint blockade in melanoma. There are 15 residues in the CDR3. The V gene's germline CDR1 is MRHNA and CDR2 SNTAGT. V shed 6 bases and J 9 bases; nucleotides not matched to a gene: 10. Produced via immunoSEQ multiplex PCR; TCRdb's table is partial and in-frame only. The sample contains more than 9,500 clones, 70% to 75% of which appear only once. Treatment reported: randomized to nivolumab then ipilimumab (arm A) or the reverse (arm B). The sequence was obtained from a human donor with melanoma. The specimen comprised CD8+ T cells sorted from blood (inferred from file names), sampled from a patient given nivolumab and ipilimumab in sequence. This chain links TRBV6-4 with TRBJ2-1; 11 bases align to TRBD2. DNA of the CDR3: TGTGCCAGCAGCCCTAGCGGGGGGACGACGAGTGAGCAGTTCTTC. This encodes CASSPSGGTTSEQFF.